This entry is about one TCR beta chain. Its specific antigen is unknown. Per-base qualities were not stored, and no clone one base away is much larger. The data belong to a study of blood T cell repertoires in COVID-19 (dated by TCRdb to 2020 to 2022). Regarding the research as a whole: Samples from collaborators originated in the United States, Italy and Spain and spanned both the acute and convalescent phases of COVID-19. HLA class I and class II types, where available, came from metadata supplied by the sample provider rather than from assay-based typing. Nearly every sample came with metadata listing a de-identified subject ID, COVID-19 status, age in years and sex. The repertoires were released in a freely available public database intended as a resource for research on the immune response to SARS-CoV-2. Subjects who had been exposed to COVID-19, were actively infected with it, or had recovered from it provided the deeply sampled blood TCRbeta repertoires that made up the dataset. The samples were drawn from the first 160 participants of the ongoing ImmuneRACE study and from more than 1,000 subjects provided by 6 global collaborators. The prospective study material was composed of cDNA or gDNA derived from T cells, B-cell-depleted T cells, or PBMCs.

V is reduced by 0 bases and J by 0 bases, leaving a spacing of 12 bases between them. Sequences LGHNA (CDR1) and YNFKEQ (CDR2) are obtained from the germline V gene. Spanning cysteine to phenylalanine, the CDR3 consists of 17 amino acids. The CDR3 DNA has 51 bases and is translated from base 1. TCRbeta CDR3 regions were amplified from genomic DNA by means of the immunoSEQ Assay, a bias-controlled multiplex PCR. Turning to the authors' computational methods: Within the assay, amplification of reference gene primers was used to estimate how many nucleated cells each sample contained. To quantify the absolute abundance of each unique TCRbeta CDR3 rearrangement, sequence reads were collapsed and filtered. For each sample, productive Simpson clonality was calculated as the square root of Simpson's diversity index across productive rearrangements. TCRdb mirrors the immuneACCESS table, restricted to in-frame sequences. Some clones are absent from its copies; in checked studies, under half trace to an unresolved V gene, and the reason for the others is unknown. D and trimming were read from the DNA, whereas the V and J calls and clone size are those reported in that table. The sample records more than 110,000 clones, 80% to 90% of which are singletons. The top ten constitute about 10% of the sample.

Collaborating institutions collected whole blood in K2EDTA tubes following their own protocols. Collaborator samples were shipped for TCRbeta analysis as frozen whole blood, isolated PBMCs, or DNA extracted from either sample type. Study-wide conclusions, independent of this receptor: The amount of clinical and demographic metadata varied by source and participant and was provided uncurated.

The origin of this receptor is a woman older than 75 with acute or convalescent COVID-19. Sequencing was carried out using peripheral blood. The receptor chain draws on TRBV4-2 and TRBJ1-3, with no reliable assignment of the D segment. This receptor has the CDR3 CASSQDREAPSGNTIYF. The nucleotides are TGTGCCAGCAGCCAAGATCGGGAGGCCCCCTCTGGAAACACCATATATTTT.